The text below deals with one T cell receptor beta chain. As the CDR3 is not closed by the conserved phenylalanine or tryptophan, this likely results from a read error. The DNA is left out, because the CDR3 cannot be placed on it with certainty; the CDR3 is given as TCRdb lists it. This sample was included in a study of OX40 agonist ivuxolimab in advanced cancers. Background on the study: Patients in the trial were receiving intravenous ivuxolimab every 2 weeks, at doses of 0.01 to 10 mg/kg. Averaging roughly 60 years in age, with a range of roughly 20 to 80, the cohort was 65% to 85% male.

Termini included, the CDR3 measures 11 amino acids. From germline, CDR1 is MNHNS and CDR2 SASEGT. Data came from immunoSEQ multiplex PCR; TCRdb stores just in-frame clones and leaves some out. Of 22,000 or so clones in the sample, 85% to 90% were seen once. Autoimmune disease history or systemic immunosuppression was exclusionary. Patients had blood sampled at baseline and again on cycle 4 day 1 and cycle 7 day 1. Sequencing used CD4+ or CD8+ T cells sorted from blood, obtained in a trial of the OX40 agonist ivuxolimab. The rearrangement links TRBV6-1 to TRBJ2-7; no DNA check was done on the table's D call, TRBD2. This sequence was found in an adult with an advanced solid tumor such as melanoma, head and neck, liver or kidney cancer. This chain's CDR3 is CASSQYGVYVS.